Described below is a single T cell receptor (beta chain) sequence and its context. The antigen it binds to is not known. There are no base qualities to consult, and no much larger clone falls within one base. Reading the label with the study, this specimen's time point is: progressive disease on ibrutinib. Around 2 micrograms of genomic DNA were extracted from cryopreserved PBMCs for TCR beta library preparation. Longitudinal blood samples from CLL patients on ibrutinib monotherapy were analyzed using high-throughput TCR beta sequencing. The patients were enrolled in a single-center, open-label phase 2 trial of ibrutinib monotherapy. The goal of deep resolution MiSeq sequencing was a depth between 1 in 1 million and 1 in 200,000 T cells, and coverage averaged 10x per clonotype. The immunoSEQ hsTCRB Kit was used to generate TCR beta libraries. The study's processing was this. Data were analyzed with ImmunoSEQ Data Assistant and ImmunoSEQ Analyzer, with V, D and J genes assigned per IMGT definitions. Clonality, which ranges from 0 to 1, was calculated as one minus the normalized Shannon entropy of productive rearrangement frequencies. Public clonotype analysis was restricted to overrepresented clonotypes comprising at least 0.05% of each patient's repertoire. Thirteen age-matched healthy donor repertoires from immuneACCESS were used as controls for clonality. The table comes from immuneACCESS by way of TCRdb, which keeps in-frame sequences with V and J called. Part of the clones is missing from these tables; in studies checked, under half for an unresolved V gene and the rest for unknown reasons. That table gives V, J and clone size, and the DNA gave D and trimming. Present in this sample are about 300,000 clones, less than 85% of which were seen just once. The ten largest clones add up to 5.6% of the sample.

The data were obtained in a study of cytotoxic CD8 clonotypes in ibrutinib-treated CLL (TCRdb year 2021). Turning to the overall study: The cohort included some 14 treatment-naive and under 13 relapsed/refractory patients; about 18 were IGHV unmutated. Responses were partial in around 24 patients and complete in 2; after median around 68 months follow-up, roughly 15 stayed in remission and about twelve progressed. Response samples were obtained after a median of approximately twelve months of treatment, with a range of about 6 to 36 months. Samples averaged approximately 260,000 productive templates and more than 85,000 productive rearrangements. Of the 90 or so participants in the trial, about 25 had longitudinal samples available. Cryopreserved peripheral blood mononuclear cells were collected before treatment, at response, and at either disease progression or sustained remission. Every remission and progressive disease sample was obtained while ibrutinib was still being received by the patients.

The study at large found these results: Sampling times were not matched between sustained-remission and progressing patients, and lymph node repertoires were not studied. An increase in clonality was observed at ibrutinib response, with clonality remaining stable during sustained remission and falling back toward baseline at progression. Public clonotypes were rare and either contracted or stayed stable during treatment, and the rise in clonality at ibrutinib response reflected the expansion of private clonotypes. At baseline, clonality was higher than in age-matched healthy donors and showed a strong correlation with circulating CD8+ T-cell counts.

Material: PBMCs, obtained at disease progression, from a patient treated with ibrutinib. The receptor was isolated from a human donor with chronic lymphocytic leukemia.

The CDR3 reads as follows: CAIGGGALNEQFF. The base sequence is TGTGCCATCGGCGGGGGGGCTTTAAATGAGCAGTTCTTC. The chain was built from TRBV10-3 and TRBJ2-1, with 9 bases aligning to TRBD2. CDR1 ENHRY and CDR2 SYGVKD were looked up in the germline V gene. Reading from cysteine to phenylalanine, the CDR3 counts 13 amino acids. Only the CDR3 DNA is retained, 39 bases long and in frame from the first base. The germline V end is reduced by 8 bases and the J end by 7 bases; junction bases left unmatched: 6.